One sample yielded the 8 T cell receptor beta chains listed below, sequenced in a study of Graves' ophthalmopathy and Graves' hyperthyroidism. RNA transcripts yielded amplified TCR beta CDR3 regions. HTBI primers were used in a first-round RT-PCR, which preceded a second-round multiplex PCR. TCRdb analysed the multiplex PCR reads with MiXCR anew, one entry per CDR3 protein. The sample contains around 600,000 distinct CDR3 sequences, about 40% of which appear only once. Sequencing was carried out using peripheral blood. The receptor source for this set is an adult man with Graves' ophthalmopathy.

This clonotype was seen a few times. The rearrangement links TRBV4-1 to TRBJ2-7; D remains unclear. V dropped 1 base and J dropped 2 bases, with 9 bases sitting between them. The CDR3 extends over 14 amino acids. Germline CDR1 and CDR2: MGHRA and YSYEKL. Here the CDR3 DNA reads TGCGCCAGCAGCCAAGTTAAGCTTACCTACGAGCAGTACTTC. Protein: CASSQVKLTYEQYF.

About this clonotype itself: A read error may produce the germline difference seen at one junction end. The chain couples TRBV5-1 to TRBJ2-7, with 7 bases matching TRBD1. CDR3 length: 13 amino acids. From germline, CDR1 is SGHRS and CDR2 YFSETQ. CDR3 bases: TGCGCCAGCAGCGGGACAGACTCCGACGAGCAGTACTTC. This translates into CASSGTDSDEQYF. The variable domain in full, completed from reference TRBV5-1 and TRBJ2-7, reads KAGVTQTPRYLIKTRGQQVTLSCSPISGHRSVSWYQQTPGQGLQFLFEYFSETQRNKGNFPGRFSGRQFSNSRSEMNVSTLELGDSALYLCASSGTDSDEQYFGPGTRLTVT.

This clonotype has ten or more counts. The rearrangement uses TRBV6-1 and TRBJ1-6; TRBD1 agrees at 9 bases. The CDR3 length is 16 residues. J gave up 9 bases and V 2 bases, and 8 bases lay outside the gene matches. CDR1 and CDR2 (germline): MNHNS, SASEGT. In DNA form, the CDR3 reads TGTGCCAGCAGTGAACGGAGGTTGGGACAGGGTTCACCCCTCCACTTT. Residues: CASSERRLGQGSPLHF.

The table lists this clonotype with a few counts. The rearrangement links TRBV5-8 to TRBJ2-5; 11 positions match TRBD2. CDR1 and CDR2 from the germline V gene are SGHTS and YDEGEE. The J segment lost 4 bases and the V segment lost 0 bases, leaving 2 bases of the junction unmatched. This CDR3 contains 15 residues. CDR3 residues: CASSLGLAGRETQYF. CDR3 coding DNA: TGTGCCAGCAGCTTGGGACTAGCGGGAAGAGAGACCCAGTACTTC.

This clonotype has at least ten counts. In DNA, the CDR3 is TGTGCCAGCAGTGGGAGGGACAGGGGCTATGGCTACACCTTC. Encoded protein: CASSGRDRGYGYTF. The chain uses TRBV25-1 and TRBJ1-2, with 10 bases lining up with TRBD1. The CDR3 has 14 amino acids. CDR1 and CDR2 (germline): MGHDK, SYGVNS. V shed 4 bases and J 4 bases; nucleotides not matched to a gene: 3.

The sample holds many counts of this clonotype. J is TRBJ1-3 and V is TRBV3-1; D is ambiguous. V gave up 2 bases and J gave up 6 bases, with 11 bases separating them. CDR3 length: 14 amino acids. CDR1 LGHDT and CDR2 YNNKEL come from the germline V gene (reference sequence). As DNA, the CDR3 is TGTGCCAGCAGCCAAAGTGGGCTGACAAACACCATATATTTT. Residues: CASSQSGLTNTIYF.

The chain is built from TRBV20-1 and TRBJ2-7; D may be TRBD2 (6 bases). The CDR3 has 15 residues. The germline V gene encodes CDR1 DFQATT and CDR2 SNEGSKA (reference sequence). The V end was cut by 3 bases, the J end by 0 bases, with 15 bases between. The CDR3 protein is CSASGSAGFSYEQYF. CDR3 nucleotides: TGCAGTGCTAGCGGCTCGGCGGGGTTCTCCTACGAGCAGTACTTC.

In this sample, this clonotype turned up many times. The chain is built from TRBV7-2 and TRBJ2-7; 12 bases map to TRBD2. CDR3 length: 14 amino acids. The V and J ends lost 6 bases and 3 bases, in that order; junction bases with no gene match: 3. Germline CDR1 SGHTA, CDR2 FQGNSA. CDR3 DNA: TGTGCCAGCAGGCAGACTAGCGGGAGCTACGAGCAGTACTTC. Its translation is CASRQTSGSYEQYF.